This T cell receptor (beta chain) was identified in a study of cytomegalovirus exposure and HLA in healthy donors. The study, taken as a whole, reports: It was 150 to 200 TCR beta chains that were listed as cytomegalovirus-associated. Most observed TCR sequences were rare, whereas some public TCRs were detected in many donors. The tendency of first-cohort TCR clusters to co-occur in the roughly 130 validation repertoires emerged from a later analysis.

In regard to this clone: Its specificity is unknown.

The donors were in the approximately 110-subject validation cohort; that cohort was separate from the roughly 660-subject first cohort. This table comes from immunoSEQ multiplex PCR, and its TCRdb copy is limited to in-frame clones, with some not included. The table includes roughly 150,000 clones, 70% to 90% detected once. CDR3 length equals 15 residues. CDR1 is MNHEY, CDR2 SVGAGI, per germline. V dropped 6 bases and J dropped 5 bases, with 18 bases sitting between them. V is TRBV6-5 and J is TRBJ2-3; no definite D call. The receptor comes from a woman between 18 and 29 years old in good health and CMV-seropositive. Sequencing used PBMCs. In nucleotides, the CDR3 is TGTGCCAGCAGCTTCACTACCCCACTTTTAGATACGCAGTATTTT. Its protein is CASSFTTPLLDTQYF.